This T cell receptor (beta chain) was profiled in a study of shared T cell receptors in the human thymus. Germline CDR1 and CDR2: SNHLY and FYNNEI. The CDR3 has 15 residues. V lost 0 bases to trimming and J lost 1 base, with 9 bases between them. The data were produced by immunoSEQ multiplex PCR, yet TCRdb's version contains in-frame clones alone and is incomplete. The top ten clones hold about 0.0094% of a sample with more than 550,000 clones, 70% to 90% of them seen once. These data were also filed under a second study, of human thymus T cells. That study adds: All donors were healthy Finnish infants who were undergoing corrective surgery to treat congenital heart defects. In corrective heart surgery, resections were taken, and these provided the thymus tissue. Gene usage (both V and J) appeared biased in thymic and blood repertoires. In unrelated individuals, thymic repertoires overlapped highly, according to related research.

The chain links TRBV2 to TRBJ1-1; no clear D gene. Sequencing input: thymocytes. This TCR derives from a boy under three years old with a congenital heart defect. CDR3 sequence (DNA): TGTGCCAGCAGTGAAGCGGCGAGACAGAACACTGAAGCTTTCTTT. Protein product: CASSEAARQNTEAFF. Full variable domain (remainder filled in from reference TRBV2 and TRBJ1-1): EPEVTQTPSHQVTQMGQEVILRCVPISNHLYFYWYRQILGQKVEFLVSFYNNEISEKSEIFDDQFSVERPDGSNFTLKIRSTKLEDSAMYFCASSEAARQNTEAFFGQGTRLTVV.